This T cell receptor beta chain was sequenced in a study of blood T cell repertoires in COVID-19. Study details: The samples span acute and convalescent COVID-19 from the United States, Italy and Spain. The cDNA or gDNA used as material had been derived from T cells, B-cell-depleted T cells, or PBMCs.

Comments on this clone: The junction does not match germline at one end; this may be a read error.

Source study methods: It was from reference gene primer amplification that nucleated cell counts were estimated. Clones were sequenced by immunoSEQ multiplex PCR, and TCRdb holds only the in-frame ones, with some missing. The D gene and trimming were derived from the DNA, and the V and J assignments and clone size from that table. The table has about 330,000 clones, 75% to 85% seen once. The CDR3 sequence is 12 residues long. Germline assignment: CDR1 MNHEY and CDR2 SVGEGT. This clonotype was sampled from a human donor in a cohort sampled during active COVID-19. The chain uses TRBV6-2 or TRBV6-3 and TRBJ1-3; 7 nucleotides align to TRBD1. Sample: peripheral blood. CDR3 region: CASSPGQARPYF. In DNA, the CDR3 is TGTGCCAGCAGCCCAGGACAGGCTCGACCCTACTTT.